Given below is one T cell receptor (beta chain) in context. The target antigen is unknown. The sample originates from a study of cytomegalovirus exposure and HLA in healthy donors. Study-wide results and caveats: TCR beta chains numbering more than 150 were designated cytomegalovirus-associated.

Primers for the PCR totalled 60 Vbeta and 13 Jbeta. Repertoires were generated with immunoSEQ multiplex PCR, while TCRdb's copy carries only in-frame clones and drops some. Found here are approximately 150,000 clones, 75% to 85% of them singletons; the top ten hold 6% to 7.5%. Sequences were obtained from PBMCs. The source of this sequence is a man aged 25-45 years in good health and CMV-seropositive.

In nucleotides, the CDR3 is TGTGCCAGCAGCTTAGCTGAGACAGGGCCATACAATGAGCAGTTCTTC. Translation: CASSLAETGPYNEQFF. This chain connects TRBV7-9 to TRBJ2-1; 7 positions agree with TRBD1. This CDR3 is 16 amino acids long. J lost 4 bases, V lost 0 bases, and 6 bases had no gene match. Germline V gene lookup returns CDR1 SEHNR and CDR2 FQNEAQ (reference sequence).